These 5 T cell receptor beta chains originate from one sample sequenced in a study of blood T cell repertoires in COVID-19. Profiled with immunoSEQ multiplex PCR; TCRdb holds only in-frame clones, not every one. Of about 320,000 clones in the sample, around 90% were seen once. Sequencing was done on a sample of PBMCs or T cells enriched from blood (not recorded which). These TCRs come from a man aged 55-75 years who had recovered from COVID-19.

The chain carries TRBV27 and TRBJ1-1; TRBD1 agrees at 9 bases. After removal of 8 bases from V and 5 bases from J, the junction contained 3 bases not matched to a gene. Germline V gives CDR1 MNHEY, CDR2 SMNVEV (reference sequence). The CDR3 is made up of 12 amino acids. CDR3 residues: CASAQGATEAFF. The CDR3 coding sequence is TGTGCCAGCGCACAGGGGGCGACTGAAGCTTTCTTT.

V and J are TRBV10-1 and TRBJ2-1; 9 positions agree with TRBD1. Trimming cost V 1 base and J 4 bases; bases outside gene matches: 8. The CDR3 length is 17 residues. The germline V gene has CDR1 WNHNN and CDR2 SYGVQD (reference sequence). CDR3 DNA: TGCGCCAGCAGTGAGTTAGCCGGGACAGGGATTTACAATGAGCAGTTCTTC. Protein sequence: CASSELAGTGIYNEQFF.

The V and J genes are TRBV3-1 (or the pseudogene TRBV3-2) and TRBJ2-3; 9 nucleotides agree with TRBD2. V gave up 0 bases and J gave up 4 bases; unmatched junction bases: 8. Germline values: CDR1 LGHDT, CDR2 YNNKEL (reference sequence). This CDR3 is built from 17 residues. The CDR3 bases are TGTGCCAGCAGCCAAGATAGGCTAGCGGGATGGTCAGATACGCAGTATTTT. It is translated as CASSQDRLAGWSDTQYF.

CDR3 loop: CASTTGGAGGYTF. The CDR3 DNA follows: TGTGCCAGCACAACTGGCGGAGCCGGAGGCTACACCTTC. V usage is TRBV7-8 and J usage is TRBJ1-2; D ambiguous. CDR1 and CDR2 from the germline V gene are SGHVS and FQNEAQ. V lost 7 bases and J 8 bases, leaving 17 bases between the germline ends. CDR3 size: 13 residues.

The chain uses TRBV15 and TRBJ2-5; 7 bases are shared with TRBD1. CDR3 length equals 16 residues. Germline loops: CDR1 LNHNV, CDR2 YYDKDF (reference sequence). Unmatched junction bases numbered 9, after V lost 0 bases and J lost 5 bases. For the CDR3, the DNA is TGTGCCACCAGCAGAGAGACACAGGGGATGAAGGAGACCCAGTACTTC. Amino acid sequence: CATSRETQGMKETQYF.